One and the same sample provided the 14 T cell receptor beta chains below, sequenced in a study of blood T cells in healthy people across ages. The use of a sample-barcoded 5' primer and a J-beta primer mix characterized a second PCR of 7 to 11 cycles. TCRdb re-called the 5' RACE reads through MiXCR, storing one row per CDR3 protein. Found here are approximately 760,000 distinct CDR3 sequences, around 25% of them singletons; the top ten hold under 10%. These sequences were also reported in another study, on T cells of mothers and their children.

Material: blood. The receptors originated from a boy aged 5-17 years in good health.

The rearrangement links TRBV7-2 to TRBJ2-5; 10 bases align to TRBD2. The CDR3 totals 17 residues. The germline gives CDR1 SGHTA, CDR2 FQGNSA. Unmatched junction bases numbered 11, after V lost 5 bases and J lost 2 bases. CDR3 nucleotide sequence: TGTGCCAGCAGCCACCGCCGAGTAGCGGGGGGTCAAGAGACCCAGTACTTC. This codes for CASSHRRVAGGQETQYF.

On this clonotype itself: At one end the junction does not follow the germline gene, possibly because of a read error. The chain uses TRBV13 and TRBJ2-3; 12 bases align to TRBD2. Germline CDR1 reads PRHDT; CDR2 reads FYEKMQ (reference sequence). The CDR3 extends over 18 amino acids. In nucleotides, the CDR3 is TGTGCCGGCAGCTTCCCGGGACTAGCGGGTCTCAGGGAAGATACGCAGTATTTT. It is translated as CAGSFPGLAGLREDTQYF.

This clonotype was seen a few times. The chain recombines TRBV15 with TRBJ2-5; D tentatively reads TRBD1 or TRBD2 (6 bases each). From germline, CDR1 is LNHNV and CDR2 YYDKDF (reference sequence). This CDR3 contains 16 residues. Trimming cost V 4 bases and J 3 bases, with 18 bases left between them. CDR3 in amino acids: CATSMRDTGFEETQYF. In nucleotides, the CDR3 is TGTGCCACCAGCATGCGGGATACAGGGTTCGAAGAGACCCAGTACTTC.

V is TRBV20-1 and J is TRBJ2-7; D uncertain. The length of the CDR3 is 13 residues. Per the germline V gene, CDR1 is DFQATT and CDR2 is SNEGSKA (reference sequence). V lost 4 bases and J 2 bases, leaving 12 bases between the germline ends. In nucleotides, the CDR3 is TGCAGTGCTAAATCGGGCCAAACCTACGAGCAGTACTTC. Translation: CSAKSGQTYEQYF.

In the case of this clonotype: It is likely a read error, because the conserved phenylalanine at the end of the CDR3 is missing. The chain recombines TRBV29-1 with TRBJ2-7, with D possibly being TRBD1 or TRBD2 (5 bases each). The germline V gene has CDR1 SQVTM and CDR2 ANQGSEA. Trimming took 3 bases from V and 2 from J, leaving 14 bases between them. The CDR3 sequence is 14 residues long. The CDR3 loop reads CSVEGPQGTYEQYS. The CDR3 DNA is TGCAGCGTTGAGGGACCCCAGGGAACCTACGAGCAGTACTCC.

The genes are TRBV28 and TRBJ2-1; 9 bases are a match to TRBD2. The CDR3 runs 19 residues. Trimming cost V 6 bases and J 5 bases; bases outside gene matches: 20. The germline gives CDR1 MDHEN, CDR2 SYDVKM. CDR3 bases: TGTGCCAGCAGCATCTCATTCCTAGCGGGAATCGACCCCGACAATGAGCAGTTCTTC. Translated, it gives CASSISFLAGIDPDNEQFF.

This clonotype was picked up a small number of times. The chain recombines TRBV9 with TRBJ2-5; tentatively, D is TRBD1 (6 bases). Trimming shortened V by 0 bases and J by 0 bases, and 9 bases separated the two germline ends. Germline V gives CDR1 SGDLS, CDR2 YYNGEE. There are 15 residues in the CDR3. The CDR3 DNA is TGTGCCAGCAGCGTAGGGGACACCCACCAAGAGACCCAGTACTTC. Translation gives CASSVGDTHQETQYF.

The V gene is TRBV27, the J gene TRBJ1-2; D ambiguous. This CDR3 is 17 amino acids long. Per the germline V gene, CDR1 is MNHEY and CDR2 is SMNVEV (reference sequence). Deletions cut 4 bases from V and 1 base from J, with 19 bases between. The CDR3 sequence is CASSSYVGRRDNYGYTF. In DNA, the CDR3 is TGTGCCAGCAGTTCATATGTGGGGAGAAGGGATAACTATGGCTACACCTTC.

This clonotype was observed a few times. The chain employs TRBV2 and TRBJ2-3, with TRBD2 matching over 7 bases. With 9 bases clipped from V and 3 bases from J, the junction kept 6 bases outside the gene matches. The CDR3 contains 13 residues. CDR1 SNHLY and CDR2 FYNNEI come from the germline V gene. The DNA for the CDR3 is TGTGCCAGTAACTCGGGAGGAACAGATACGCAGTATTTT. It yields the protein CASNSGGTDTQYF.

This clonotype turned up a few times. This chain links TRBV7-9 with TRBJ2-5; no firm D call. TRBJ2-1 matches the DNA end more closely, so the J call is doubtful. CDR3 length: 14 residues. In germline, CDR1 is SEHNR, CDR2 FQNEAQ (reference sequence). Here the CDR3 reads CASRPDVLLDEQFF. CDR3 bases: TGTGCCAGCAGGCCCGACGTACTTTTGGATGAGCAGTTCTTC.

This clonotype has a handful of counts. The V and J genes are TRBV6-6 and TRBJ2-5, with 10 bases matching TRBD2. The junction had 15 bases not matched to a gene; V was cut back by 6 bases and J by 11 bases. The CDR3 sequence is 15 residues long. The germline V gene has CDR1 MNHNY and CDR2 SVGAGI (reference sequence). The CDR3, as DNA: TGTGCCAGCAGGGAACTAGCGGGACTTGGTGGGGAGCAGTACTTC. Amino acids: CASRELAGLGGEQYF.

CDR3: CASSIGGLIQETQYF. CDR3 bases: TGTGCCAGTAGTATAGGCGGACTAATACAAGAGACCCAGTACTTC. The chain recombines TRBV19 with TRBJ2-5, with TRBD2 as a possible D gene (6 bases). V was trimmed by 1 base and J by 2 bases, leaving 11 bases between them. The CDR3 runs 15 residues. Germline-derived CDR1 and CDR2 are LNHDA and SQIVND (reference sequence). Looking up the rest from reference TRBV19 and TRBJ2-5 gives the full variable domain: DGGITQSPKYLFRKEGQNVTLSCEQNLNHDAMYWYRQDPGQGLRLIYYSQIVNDFQKGDIAEGYSVSREKKESFPLTVTSAQKNPTAFYLCASSIGGLIQETQYFGPGTRLLVL.

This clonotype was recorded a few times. CDR3 DNA: TGTGCCAGCAGCCGACCCGGGGGCGGGGGGACCCTTCCTCAAGAGACCCAGTACTTC. It is translated as CASSRPGGGGTLPQETQYF. The chain carries TRBV7-2 and TRBJ2-5, with TRBD2 identical over 8 bases. The CDR3 length is 19 residues. The germline V gene has CDR1 SGHTA and CDR2 FQGNSA. V was pared by 5 bases and J by 2 bases, with 19 bases of the junction left unmatched.

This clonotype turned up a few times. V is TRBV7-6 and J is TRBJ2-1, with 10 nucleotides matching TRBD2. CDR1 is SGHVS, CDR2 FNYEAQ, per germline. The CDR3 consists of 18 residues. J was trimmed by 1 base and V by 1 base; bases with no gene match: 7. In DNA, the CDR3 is TGTGCCAGCAGCTTAGTATTCCCTAGCGGGAGTTCCTACAATGAGCAGTTCTTC. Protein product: CASSLVFPSGSSYNEQFF.